The 30 T cell receptor beta chains reported below all come from one sample, sequenced in a study of blood T cell repertoires in COVID-19. Using immunoSEQ multiplex PCR, the repertoire was profiled, and TCRdb retains in-frame clones only, with some absent. The data contain about 280,000 clones, 75% to 90% of them singletons. Sample: PBMCs or T cells enriched from blood (not recorded which). The receptors were sampled from a woman aged 45-59 years who had recovered from COVID-19.

The chain recombines TRBV5-8 with TRBJ1-2; D is possibly TRBD1 (5 bases). Germline-derived CDR1 and CDR2 are SGHTS and YDEGEE. V lost 6 bases and J lost 3, with 9 bases in between. CDR3 length: 12 amino acids. The CDR3 spells CASTRVDYGYTF. CDR3 DNA: TGTGCCAGCACCAGGGTTGACTATGGCTACACCTTC.

This chain connects TRBV27 to TRBJ2-7; weak D call: TRBD1 (6 bases). There are 15 residues in the CDR3. Germline V gene data show CDR1 as MNHEY and CDR2 as SMNVEV (reference sequence). V lost 4 bases and J lost 0, with 13 bases in between. In DNA form, the CDR3 reads TGTGCCAGCAGTTCCATCGGGACACTCTCCTACGAGCAGTACTTC. Residues: CASSSIGTLSYEQYF.

This CDR3 reads CASSPETSGSGHEQYF. Written as DNA, the CDR3 is TGTGCCAGCAGCCCCGAAACTAGCGGGAGTGGACACGAGCAGTACTTC. This chain joins TRBV7-2 and TRBJ2-7; the match to TRBD2 covers 11 bases. The CDR3 is 16 amino acids. Trimming removed 5 bases from V and 5 bases from J; junction bases left unmatched: 11. Germline CDR1 is SGHTA and CDR2 is FQGNSA.

The chain links TRBV7-2 to TRBJ2-7; TRBD1 matches at 7 bases. V lost 4 bases, J lost 3 bases, and 6 bases stayed unmatched. The germline V gene has CDR1 SGHTA and CDR2 FQGNSA. The CDR3 extends over 14 amino acids. As DNA, the CDR3 is TGTGCCAGCAGCTCCACGACAGGGAGCTACGAGCAGTACTTC. It is translated as CASSSTTGSYEQYF. Based on the CDR3 plus reference TRBV7-2 and TRBJ2-7, the full variable domain is GAGVSQSPSNKVTEKGKDVELRCDPISGHTALYWYRQSLGQGLEFLIYFQGNSAPDKSGLPSDRFSAERTGGSVSTLTIQRTQQEDSAVYLCASSSTTGSYEQYFGPGTRLTVT.

This clone was recorded a few times. The chain is built from TRBV7-2 and TRBJ2-1; a possible D gene is TRBD2 (5 bases). The CDR3 loop spans 13 amino acids. V was trimmed by 7 bases and J by 14 bases, leaving 21 bases between them. Germline lookup yields CDR1 SGHTA and CDR2 FQGNSA. For the CDR3, the DNA is TGTGCCAGCAACACCCAGACGGACTTTATGGAGTTCTTC. Amino acid sequence: CASNTQTDFMEFF. Full variable domain (rest looked up from reference TRBV7-2 and TRBJ2-1): GAGVSQSPSNKVTEKGKDVELRCDPISGHTALYWYRQSLGQGLEFLIYFQGNSAPDKSGLPSDRFSAERTGGSVSTLTIQRTQQEDSAVYLCASNTQTDFMEFFGPGTRLTVL.

In the case of this clone: Other DNA sequences of this sample code for an identical CDR3. The chain recombines TRBV7-9 with TRBJ2-5; D is uncertain. This CDR3 has 13 residues. Trimming removed 2 bases at V and 2 bases at J, with 6 bases between. CDR1 SEHNR and CDR2 FQNEAQ come from the germline V gene (reference sequence). The DNA for the CDR3 is TGTGCCAGCAGCTTATCCGGTCAAGAGACCCAGTACTTC. Translated: CASSLSGQETQYF.

This rearrangement joins TRBV7-9 to TRBJ1-5, with 9 bases lining up with TRBD1. The germline CDR1 and CDR2 sequences are SEHNR and FQNEAQ (reference sequence). V shed 2 bases, J shed 0 bases, and the junction held 11 bases outside the gene matches. The CDR3 is made up of 19 amino acids. CDR3 in amino acids: CASSLFGQGPEYSNQPQHF. In nucleotides, the CDR3 is TGTGCCAGCAGCTTATTTGGACAGGGGCCGGAATATAGCAATCAGCCCCAGCATTTT.

The chain couples TRBV2 to TRBJ2-1, with TRBD1 matching 11 bases. Germline lookup yields CDR1 SNHLY and CDR2 FYNNEI. The CDR3 totals 15 residues. With V trimmed by 7 bases and J by 3 bases, 5 bases remained unmatched. CDR3 amino acids: CASNTGTGGYNEQFF. For the CDR3, the DNA is TGTGCCAGCAATACCGGGACAGGGGGCTACAATGAGCAGTTCTTC.

This chain joins TRBV5-1 and TRBJ2-5; 10 bases line up with TRBD1. This CDR3 has 14 amino acids. Germline V gene sequence: CDR1 SGHRS, CDR2 YFSETQ. With 5 bases clipped from V and 3 bases from J, the junction kept 4 bases outside the gene matches. DNA for the CDR3: TGCGCCAGCAGAAGGACAGGGGGTGAAGAGACCCAGTACTTC. Protein: CASRRTGGEETQYF.

This chain uses TRBV10-3 with TRBJ2-1; D is ambiguous. The CDR3 extends over 14 amino acids. Germline values: CDR1 ENHRY, CDR2 SYGVKD. V was trimmed by 5 bases and J by 0 bases, leaving 8 bases between them. CDR3 in DNA: TGTGCCATCAGTAGCTGGAGCTCCTACAATGAGCAGTTCTTC. It codes for CAISSWSSYNEQFF.

This clone was counted between two and nine times. This chain connects TRBV5-4 to TRBJ2-3; TRBD2 agrees at 9 bases. Germline loops: CDR1 SGHNT, CDR2 YYREEE (reference sequence). The junction had 9 bases not matched to a gene; V was cut back by 4 bases and J by 3 bases. The CDR3 has 16 residues. The CDR3 bases are TGTGCCAGCAGCCTTCGAAGCGGGAGGAGGACAGATACGCAGTATTTT. Its translation: CASSLRSGRRTDTQYF.

V usage is TRBV18 and J usage is TRBJ2-3, with 12 bases that match TRBD1. Germline loops: CDR1 KGHSH, CDR2 LQKENI. The CDR3 is 17 residues long. Trimming at V came to 3 bases and at J to 2 bases, leaving 6 bases not matched to a gene. The CDR3 loop reads CASSPAGQGANTDTQYF. The CDR3 DNA sequence: TGTGCCAGCTCACCGGCGGGACAGGGGGCAAACACAGATACGCAGTATTTT.

With respect to this clone: A read error may explain this, as a much larger clone is one base away. The chain has TRBV6-2 or TRBV6-3 and TRBJ2-1; the D is unclear. The CDR3 is 12 residues long. Looked up from germline, CDR1 is MNHEY and CDR2 is SVGEGT. V was clipped by 4 bases and J by 6 bases, with 7 bases between them. The CDR3 protein is CASSSGFNEQFF. The CDR3 DNA sequence: TGTGCCAGCAGTTCCGGGTTCAATGAGCAGTTCTTC.

The chain recombines TRBV6-5 with TRBJ2-2; TRBD1 matches at 8 bases. With 7 bases clipped from V and 1 base from J, the junction kept 5 bases outside the gene matches. This CDR3 has 15 residues. Germline CDR1 MNHEY, CDR2 SVGAGI. CDR3 bases: TGTGCCAGCAACCCCGGGACAGGGAACACCGGGGAGCTGTTTTTT. Its translation: CASNPGTGNTGELFF.

The rearrangement joins TRBV18 to TRBJ2-3, with D tentatively TRBD2 (5 bases). The CDR3 is 14 residues long. V shed 4 bases and J shed 4 bases, with 12 bases lying between them. CDR1 KGHSH and CDR2 LQKENI come from the germline V gene. CDR3 sequence reads: CASSLNYGADTQYF. Here the CDR3 DNA reads TGTGCCAGCTCACTCAATTACGGGGCAGATACGCAGTATTTT.

The V gene is TRBV29-1, the J gene TRBJ1-1; maybe TRBD1 (6 bases). The CDR3 length is 13 residues. The V gene's germline CDR1 is SQVTM and CDR2 ANQGSEA. Trimming took 0 bases from V and 1 from J, leaving 6 bases between them. The CDR3 DNA follows: TGCAGCGTTGAAGAAGGGGGGAACACTGAAGCTTTCTTT. Encoded protein: CSVEEGGNTEAFF.

The V gene is TRBV11-2, the J gene TRBJ1-1; 7 bases line up with TRBD1. J lost 1 base, V lost 5 bases, and 7 bases had no gene match. CDR3 length: 15 amino acids. Germline V CDR1 and CDR2: SGHAT, FQNNGV. The CDR3 spells CASSPVRGANTEAFF. The CDR3 DNA reads TGTGCCAGCAGCCCGGTCAGGGGGGCGAACACTGAAGCTTTCTTT.

This clone was counted only a few times. The V and J genes are TRBV27 and TRBJ1-2, with D possibly matching TRBD1 (5 bases). Per germline, CDR1 MNHEY and CDR2 SMNVEV (reference sequence). This CDR3 comprises 15 residues. Trimming took off 8 bases at V and 3 bases at J, with 19 bases between the two ends. The CDR3 reads CASSFSWGSDYGYTF. The DNA for the CDR3 is TGTGCCAGCTCCTTCTCTTGGGGCTCCGACTATGGCTACACCTTC.

The chain couples TRBV5-1 to TRBJ1-2; a possible D gene is TRBD1 (5 bases). Germline V gene sequence: CDR1 SGHRS, CDR2 YFSETQ. The V end was cut by 0 bases, the J end by 8 bases, with 8 bases between. The CDR3 length is 12 residues. CDR3 bases: TGCGCCAGCAGCTTGGAGGGGCGAGGCTACACCTTC. It codes for CASSLEGRGYTF. The complete variable domain, with remaining parts taken from reference TRBV5-1 and TRBJ1-2, reads KAGVTQTPRYLIKTRGQQVTLSCSPISGHRSVSWYQQTPGQGLQFLFEYFSETQRNKGNFPGRFSGRQFSNSRSEMNVSTLELGDSALYLCASSLEGRGYTFGSGTRLTVV.

This clone was counted between two and nine times. V and J are TRBV11-3 and TRBJ2-1; D remains ambiguous. The CDR3 loop spans 12 amino acids. Deletions cut 6 bases from V and 6 bases from J, with 9 bases between. CDR1 and CDR2 (germline): SGHNT, YENEEA. The CDR3 sequence: CASSTHTNEQFF. CDR3 in DNA: TGTGCCAGCAGTACACATACCAATGAGCAGTTCTTC.

This chain joins TRBV28 and TRBJ1-6; 7 bases match TRBD1. Per germline, CDR1 MDHEN and CDR2 SYDVKM. The CDR3 consists of 15 residues. The J segment lost 0 bases and the V segment lost 6 bases, leaving 2 bases of the junction unmatched. The CDR3, as DNA: TGTGCCAGCAGGGGGGACAGCTCCTATAATTCACCCCTCCACTTT. It yields the protein CASRGDSSYNSPLHF.

This clone was detected only a few times. This chain connects TRBV5-1 to TRBJ1-1, with a possible D match to TRBD1 (6 bases). The CDR3 runs to 13 residues. Germline-derived CDR1 and CDR2 are SGHRS and YFSETQ. Trimming took 1 base from V and 6 from J, leaving 10 bases between them. CDR3 sequence reads: CASSLTGGAEAFF. CDR3 nucleotide sequence: TGCGCCAGCAGCTTGACGGGGGGCGCTGAAGCTTTCTTT. The full variable domain, completed using reference TRBV5-1 and TRBJ1-1, is KAGVTQTPRYLIKTRGQQVTLSCSPISGHRSVSWYQQTPGQGLQFLFEYFSETQRNKGNFPGRFSGRQFSNSRSEMNVSTLELGDSALYLCASSLTGGAEAFFGQGTRLTVV.

This clone was observed a few times. DNA of the CDR3: TGTGCCATCGCGGCGGGGGGCTCCTACAATGAGCAGTTCTTC. It translates to CAIAAGGSYNEQFF. V gene TRBV10-3 combines with J gene TRBJ2-1; 8 bases line up with TRBD2. Per germline, CDR1 ENHRY and CDR2 SYGVKD. The CDR3 is 14 residues long. Trimming at V came to 8 bases and at J to 0 bases, leaving 3 bases not matched to a gene.

The rearrangement joins TRBV4-2 to TRBJ2-2, with a possible D match to TRBD1 (6 bases). The CDR3 length is 18 residues. The germline CDR1 and CDR2 sequences are LGHNA and YNFKEQ. Trimming removed 2 bases at V and 1 base at J, with 17 bases between. The CDR3: CASSQIGWGRGNTGELFF. CDR3 sequence (DNA): TGTGCCAGCAGCCAAATTGGCTGGGGGCGAGGGAACACCGGGGAGCTGTTTTTT.

The chain carries TRBV1 and TRBJ2-1; TRBD2, as called in the table, went unchecked against the DNA. TRBV1 is a pseudogene locus. This CDR3 is 17 amino acids long. The CDR3 sequence is CTSSQDPVLAHYNEQFF. The CDR3 DNA sequence: TGCACCAGCAGCCAAGATCCGGTACTAGCGCACTACAATGAGCAGTTCTTC.

The chain has TRBV12-3 or TRBV12-4 and TRBJ1-5; perhaps TRBD1 as D (6 bases). The V end lost 7 bases, the J end lost 6 bases, and 13 bases lay between the germline ends. This CDR3 is built from 13 residues. Here the CDR3 reads CASTATGAQPQHF. In DNA form, the CDR3 reads TGTGCCAGCACCGCGACAGGTGCTCAGCCCCAGCATTTT.

This chain links TRBV4-2 with TRBJ2-2; D ambiguous. CDR3 length equals 17 residues. With 0 bases removed from V and 6 bases from J, the gap between germline ends came to 17 bases. Per the germline V gene, CDR1 is LGHNA and CDR2 is YNFKEQ. CDR3 DNA sequence: TGTGCCAGCAGCCAAGATGGGTGGGTAGGTCTAGCCGGGGAGCTGTTTTTT. It encodes CASSQDGWVGLAGELFF.

In its sample, this clone was seen once. The chain combines TRBV5-1 with TRBJ2-7, with a tentative D call TRBD2 (6 bases). Germline V gene data show CDR1 as SGHRS and CDR2 as YFSETQ. This CDR3 spans 14 amino acids. V was pared by 6 bases and J by 0 bases, with 13 bases between. The CDR3 DNA sequence: TGCGCCAGCACCATCGGGGGAAACTCCTACGAGCAGTACTTC. This codes for CASTIGGNSYEQYF.

The CDR3 DNA reads TGTGCCAGCAGCTCGGGCTCCTACAATGAGCAGTTCTTC. Its translation: CASSSGSYNEQFF. The rearrangement links TRBV14 to TRBJ2-1; D remains unclear. CDR3 length equals 13 residues. From germline, CDR1 is SGHDN and CDR2 FVKESK. V was clipped by 5 bases and J by 0 bases, with 5 bases between them.

The chain couples TRBV27 to TRBJ1-6; 7 bases are shared with TRBD1. The V gene end was trimmed by 3 bases and the J gene end by 8 bases; junction bases not matched to a gene: 4. The germline V gene has CDR1 MNHEY and CDR2 SMNVEV (reference sequence). This CDR3 comprises 14 residues. CDR3 in amino acids: CASSFRDSYSPLHF. The CDR3 DNA sequence: TGTGCCAGCAGTTTCCGGGACAGCTATTCACCCCTCCACTTT.